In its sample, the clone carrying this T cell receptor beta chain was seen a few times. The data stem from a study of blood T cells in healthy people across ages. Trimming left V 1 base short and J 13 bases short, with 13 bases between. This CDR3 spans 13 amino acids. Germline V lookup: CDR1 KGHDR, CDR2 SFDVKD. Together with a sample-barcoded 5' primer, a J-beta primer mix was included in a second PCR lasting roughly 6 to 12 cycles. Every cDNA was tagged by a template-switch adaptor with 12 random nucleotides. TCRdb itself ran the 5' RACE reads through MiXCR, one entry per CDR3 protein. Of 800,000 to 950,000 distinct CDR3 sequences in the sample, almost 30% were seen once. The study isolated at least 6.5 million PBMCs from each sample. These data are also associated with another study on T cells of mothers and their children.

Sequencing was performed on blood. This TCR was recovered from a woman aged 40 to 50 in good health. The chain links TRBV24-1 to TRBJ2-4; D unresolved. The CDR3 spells CATSDFVDNEQYF. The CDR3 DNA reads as TGTGCCACCAGTGATTTTGTAGACAATGAGCAGTACTTC.